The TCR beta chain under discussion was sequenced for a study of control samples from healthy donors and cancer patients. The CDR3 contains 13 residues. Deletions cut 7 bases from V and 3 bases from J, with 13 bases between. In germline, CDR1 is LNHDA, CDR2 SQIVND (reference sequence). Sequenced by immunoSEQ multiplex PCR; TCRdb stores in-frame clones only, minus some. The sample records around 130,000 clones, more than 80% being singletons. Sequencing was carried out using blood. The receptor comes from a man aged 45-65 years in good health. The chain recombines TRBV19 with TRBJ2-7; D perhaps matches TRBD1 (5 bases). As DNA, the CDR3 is TGTGCCAGTACTCCAGGGCAGGGCTACGAGCAGTACTTC. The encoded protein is CASTPGQGYEQYF.